The following is a TCR beta chain sequence with its context. The clone's antigen remains unknown. No much larger clone exists at a distance of one base, and base qualities are not known. This entry comes from a study of T cell repertoires in ileal Crohn's disease (dated by TCRdb to between 2018 and 2021). For the wider study: The median duration of disease was around 7.3 years, and at the time of surgery around 40% of patients were active smokers. Endoscopic postoperative recurrence was defined as a Rutgeerts score above i0. A total of about 170 mucosal samples from 57 patients were sequenced, collected from several sites on the surgical specimen and at postoperative endoscopy. The study ran alongside a multicentre cohort designed to identify predictors of early endoscopic recurrence after ileocolonic resection. Surgery was performed for a complication in all patients, with stricturing disease in approximately 60% and penetrating disease in 39%. The TCR repertoire was analysed in 55 to 70 patients with Crohn's disease drawn from a prospective multicentre cohort. Roughly half of the patients were given postoperative therapy, with about a dozen receiving thiopurines and some 19 receiving anti-TNF agents.

Roughly 500 nanograms of biopsy DNA per sample were submitted for commercial TCRB immunosequencing. Adaptive Biotechnology amplified CDR3 regions from genomic DNA with a two-step multiplex PCR that controlled for amplification bias. In the first PCR, primers covered every V and J gene segment, and in the second PCR, barcodes and Illumina adapters were added. An Illumina instrument was used to sequence the CDR3 libraries. Concerning the study's data processing: Analysis combined the vendor-provided pipelines with custom analysis of raw data in R/Bioconductor under R version 3.3.0. Clonality, which ranges from 0 to 1, was calculated as the inverse of the normalised Shannon entropy across all productive clones. High-frequency clones were defined as the repertoire share of the top 100 clones, retaining only clones passing a 95% confidence test. The Simpson index measured repertoire diversity, and the Morisita-Horn index measured overlap between samples. Entries here come from immuneACCESS through TCRdb and include only in-frame sequences with V and J called. Some clones fail to appear in such tables; in the studies checked, an unresolved V gene covers under half of the shortfall, and the cause of the remainder is unknown. For V, J and clone size, that table is used; D and trimming come from the DNA. The sample table lists 9,000 to 13,000 clones, more than 65% of them with a count of one. In total, the top ten clones hold less than 5% of the sample.

Adults with ileal or ileocolonic Crohn's disease and an indication for ileocolonic resection were eligible for inclusion. Whole ileal mucosal biopsies were kept frozen at -80 degrees C prior to DNA extraction. Genomic DNA was extracted from frozen whole biopsies using a TRizol-based method and was quantified with a NanoDrop 2000 spectrophotometer. Looking up the germline V gene yields CDR1 SGHDT and CDR2 YYEEEE. V lost 1 base and J lost 8 bases; the stretch between them is 12 bases long. The CDR3 runs 13 residues from the cysteine to the phenylalanine. Kept here is only the CDR3 DNA, which spans 39 bases and is read in frame from base 1. General study outcomes and caveats: Compared with non-smokers, patients who were active smokers at surgery showed a significantly higher proportion of clonal expansions (around 24% vs 18%, p=0.02). Endoscopic recurrence was linked to a higher percentage of high-frequency clones at surgery, and recurrence occurred in every patient whose clonality exceeded 26.8% (18/57). Only a subgroup of patients, of unstated size, had mucosal CD4 and CD8 T cells sorted and sequenced. Compared with CD4 T cells, sorted CD8 T cells held more high-frequency clones, which suggests that the mucosal expansions were mostly CD8.

The chain is encoded by TRBV5-6 joined to TRBJ1-2, with the identity of the D gene unclear. The clonotype originates from an adult with Crohn's disease. Sequenced input: ileal tissue. For the CDR3, the sequence is CASSLTMGEGYTF. Here is the DNA: TGTGCCAGCAGCTTGACAATGGGAGAGGGCTACACCTTC.